This TCR beta chain was captured in a study of blood T cell repertoires in COVID-19. Turning to the study itself: Samples representing acute and convalescent COVID-19 were sourced from the United States, Italy and Spain. Sources were T cells, B-cell-depleted T cells, or PBMCs; the material itself was cDNA or gDNA.

The CDR3 covers 15 residues. The V gene's germline CDR1 is SGDLS and CDR2 YYNGEE. The ends lost 0 bases at V and 2 bases at J; junction bases unmatched: 4. Under the authors' procedure: Cell counts per sample came from amplifying reference gene primers. Here immunoSEQ multiplex PCR was the method, and the copy in TCRdb shows in-frame clones only, minus some. D and trimming come from the DNA, and the V and J calls and clone size come from that table. The sample has fewer than 350,000 clones, 88% seen once. V usage is TRBV9 and J usage is TRBJ2-7; 8 bases are a match to TRBD1. The receptor was isolated from a man between 18 and 35 years old with active or convalescent COVID-19. Material: peripheral blood. The CDR3 loop reads CASSVDWTGTYEQYF. CDR3 DNA sequence: TGTGCCAGCAGCGTAGACTGGACAGGGACCTACGAGCAGTACTTC.